These 6 T cell receptor delta chains originate from one sample sequenced in a study of gamma-delta chains in newborns, infants, children (dated by TCRdb to between 2017 and 2020). Sequencing used an Illumina MiSeq. TCRdb reran clone calling on the public reads with CATT; rows sharing one DNA sequence were then combined. Within this sample are about 5,400 delta-chain clones, with under 20% of them counted one time only. About 5.1% of the sample comes from the top ten. The sample comprised blood. The receptors come from a child who was a newborn, infant or young child, either healthy, febrile or measles-vaccinated (not recorded which).

For this clone: A junction boundary mismatches the germline segment, possibly from a read error. The V call is TRDV1, the J call TRDJ1; 12 bases align to TRDD3. As TCRdb names no J gene, one was assigned here on the basis of a DNA match to germline. The CDR3 contains 22 residues. Germline V lookup: CDR1 TSWWSYY, CDR2 QGS. CDR3 DNA sequence: TGTGCTATTGGGGGTGCAAGTATCTGGGGGATACGCGTATCGGAGGTCGCCGATAAACTCATCTTT. Amino acids: CAIGGASIWGIRVSEVADKLIF.

By share of the sample, this clone is medium-sized. The rearrangement uses TRDV2 and TRDJ1; 7 bases align to TRDD3. The CDR3 loop spans 18 amino acids. CDR1 is GEAIGNYY and CDR2 is EKD in the germline V gene. V lost 3 bases to trimming and J lost 0 bases; unmatched junction nucleotides: 15. As DNA, the CDR3 is TGTGCCTGTGACCCGGTGCGGGGGATCCCACTTTACACCGATAAACTCATCTTT. Residues: CACDPVRGIPLYTDKLIF.

This clone was seen a handful of times. Other DNA sequences in the sample encode the same CDR3. The chain is built from TRDV1 and TRDJ1; TRDD3 matches at 9 bases. V was clipped by 3 bases and J by 6 bases; unmatched bases: 20. Germline loops: CDR1 TSWWSYY, CDR2 QGS. CDR3 length equals 19 residues. The CDR3 DNA reads TGTGCTCTTGGGGATTTGGGCCGTTTCGTACTGGGGGACACGTATAAACTCATCTTT. Protein: CALGDLGRFVLGDTYKLIF.

On this clone itself: A far larger clone lies a single base away; this is likely a read error. The same CDR3 also results from other DNA sequences found in this sample. The chain combines TRDV2 with TRDJ1, with 11 bases that match TRDD3. Germline V gene data show CDR1 as GEAIGNYY and CDR2 as EKD. The CDR3 extends over 18 amino acids. DNA of the CDR3: TGCGCCTGTGACTTCCTAACTGGGGGATATCCACCTCAGGATAAACTCATCTTT. Protein sequence: CACDFLTGGYPPQDKLIF.

This clone was seen only a few times. This may arise from a read error, as a much more abundant clone is one base away. The V gene is TRDV2, the J gene TRDJ3, with 10 nucleotides matching TRDD3. Germline V gene lookup returns CDR1 GEAIGNYY and CDR2 EKD. The CDR3 has 21 amino acids. The chain's CDR3 is CASDSASGDTRSSWDTRQMFF. CDR3 DNA: TGTGCCAGTGACTCGGCCTCGGGGGATACGAGGAGCTCCTGGGACACCCGACAGATGTTTTTC.

This clone is classed as medium-sized. The chain uses TRDV2 and TRDJ1, with TRDD2 identical over 7 bases. With 0 bases clipped from V and 4 bases from J, the junction kept 16 bases outside the gene matches. Germline-derived CDR1 and CDR2 are GEAIGNYY and EKD. The CDR3 is made up of 18 amino acids. The CDR3 bases are TGTGCCTGTGACACCATGTCCCTTCCTCAAAAAAGGGACGATAAACTCATCTTT. Residues: CACDTMSLPQKRDDKLIF.